This TCR beta chain was observed in a study of metastatic and nonmetastatic thyroid tumors. Study background: Across blood and tumor or nodule tissue, repertoires from malignant and benign thyroid patients were compared with one another.

Points on this clone: Its antigen is not known.

Patients underwent thyroid surgery, and none had received any treatment before it. Original analysis: Built for papillary thyroid cancer, a distant-metastasis classifier drew on CDR3 differences across clinicopathological groups. TCRdb re-clonotyped the PCR reads through MiXCR. V and J calls and clone size were set by TCRdb, not the authors. This table has 15,000 to 20,000 clones, 25% to 30% appearing once. Findings and limits, study-wide: Compared with benign nodules, malignant thyroid tumors were reported to have significantly higher TCR beta diversity in both blood and tumor.

Germline-derived CDR1 and CDR2 are SGHDT and YYEEEE. The CDR3 length is 17 residues. The ends lost 0 bases at V and 6 bases at J; junction bases unmatched: 7. The specimen was tumor tissue. V gene TRBV5-6 combines with J gene TRBJ2-1; 12 bases align to TRBD2. The origin of this receptor is a male donor with papillary thyroid cancer or a benign thyroid nodule (not recorded which). Some clones in this sample may be carry-over from other donors' samples. In DNA form, the CDR3 reads TGTGCCAGCAGCTTGGATCTAGCGGGAGGGCCTCGCAATGAGCAGTTCTTC. Encoded protein: CASSLDLAGGPRNEQFF.